This T cell receptor (beta chain) was obtained from a study of CD8 T cells in ankylosing spondylitis. This clonotype was seen only a few times. Antigen specificity is unknown. Findings of the study overall: Relatively scarce in peripheral blood, disease-linked clones were CD8+.

From the 5' RACE reads, TCRdb called clonotypes with MiXCR, one entry per CDR3 protein. This sample has about 130,000 distinct CDR3 sequences, with roughly 13% found just once. The ends were cut back, 6 bases at V and 4 bases at J, with 18 bases in the middle. Germline CDR1 and CDR2: DFQATT and SNEGSKA (reference sequence). The CDR3 totals 14 residues. This receptor was obtained from a female donor with ankylosing spondylitis or in good health (not recorded which). The sequenced sample was blood, either unsorted or a sorted T cell fraction (not recorded which). The chain is built from TRBV20-1 and TRBJ1-2; the D is unclear. The CDR3 loop reads CSAPLRDGSYGYTF. Here the CDR3 DNA reads TGCAGTGCCCCACTTCGAGACGGATCCTATGGCTACACCTTC.